The text below deals with one T cell receptor (beta chain). These data are taken from a study of blood T cell repertoires in COVID-19. The wider study: Sample material is recorded as cDNA or gDNA derived from T cells, B-cell-depleted T cells, or PBMCs.

Trimming at V came to 2 bases and at J to 8 bases, leaving 15 bases not matched to a gene. The germline V gene has CDR1 SGHVS and CDR2 FNYEAQ. This CDR3 region has 18 residues. Repertoires were generated with immunoSEQ multiplex PCR, while TCRdb's copy carries only in-frame clones and drops some. The profile shows around 250,000 clones, 80% to 85% of them singletons. The sample comprised peripheral blood. This chain uses TRBV7-6 with TRBJ2-1; 10 bases are shared with TRBD2. The clonotype comes from a man aged 45-65 years with active or convalescent COVID-19. CDR3 loop: CASSLPPGASGGAYEQFF. The CDR3 DNA is TGTGCCAGCAGCTTACCCCCCGGGGCCAGCGGGGGGGCCTATGAGCAGTTCTTC.